This record covers a single T cell receptor (beta chain). The data were produced by immunoSEQ multiplex PCR, yet TCRdb's version contains in-frame clones alone and is incomplete. In the table there are some 200,000 clones, roughly 76% of which are singletons. The sample originates from a study of blood T cell repertoires in COVID-19. The germline V gene has CDR1 LGHNA and CDR2 YNFKEQ. This CDR3 is 18 amino acids long. J was trimmed by 2 bases and V by 3 bases; bases with no gene match: 4. The V and J genes are TRBV4-2 and TRBJ2-2, with TRBD2 matching 15 bases. The sequence came from a woman aged 80 or older with COVID-19, enrolled during active disease. The source material was peripheral blood. The CDR3 here is CASSQGLAGGLNTGELFF. In DNA form, the CDR3 reads TGTGCCAGCAGCCAGGGACTAGCGGGGGGCCTTAACACCGGGGAGCTGTTTTTT.